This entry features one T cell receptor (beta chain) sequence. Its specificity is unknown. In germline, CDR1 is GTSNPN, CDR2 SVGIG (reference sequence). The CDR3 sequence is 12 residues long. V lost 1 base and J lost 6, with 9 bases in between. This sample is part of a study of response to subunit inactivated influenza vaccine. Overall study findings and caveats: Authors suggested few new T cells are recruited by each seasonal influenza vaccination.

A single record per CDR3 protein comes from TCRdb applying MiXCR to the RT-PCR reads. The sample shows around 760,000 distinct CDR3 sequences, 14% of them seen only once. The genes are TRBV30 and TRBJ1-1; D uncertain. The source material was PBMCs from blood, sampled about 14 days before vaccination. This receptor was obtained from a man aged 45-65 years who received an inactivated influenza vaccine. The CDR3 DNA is TGTGCCTGGAGTGGAGGAGGTTCTGAAGCTTTCTTT. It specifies CAWSGGGSEAFF.